This T cell receptor beta chain appears in the sequencing data of a study of cytomegalovirus exposure and HLA in healthy donors. The study's findings and limits: TCR beta V- and J-gene trimming was later associated with a missense DCLRE1C variant. CMV serostatus alone was available as immune exposure information.

V lost 4 bases and J lost 4; bases outside the gene matches: 10. The CDR3 contains 15 residues. CDR1 and CDR2 (germline): SGHRS, YFSETQ. Amplification used 60 Vbeta primers and 13 Jbeta primers. Assay used: immunoSEQ multiplex PCR; TCRdb lists only in-frame clones, some missing. The sample includes 150,000 or so clones, approximately 78% of them seen just once. Concerning this clone itself: The antigen remains undetermined. The same CDR3 also results from other DNA sequences found in this sample.

The rearrangement joins TRBV5-1 to TRBJ2-7; TRBD2 agrees at 8 bases. The receptor was derived from a man aged 18 to 30 in good health and CMV-seropositive. Sequenced material: PBMCs. The CDR3 protein is CASSLTAGGGYEQYF. DNA for the CDR3: TGCGCCAGCAGCCTGACGGCGGGAGGAGGGTACGAGCAGTACTTC.